Below, one T cell receptor beta chain is given with its context. The source of the sample is a study of T cell responses to AZD1222 COVID-19 vaccine. TCRdb keeps only in-frame clones here, not all; method: immunoSEQ multiplex PCR. The table lists more than 95,000 clones, around 89% of them singletons. This TCR was sampled from an adult in good health. The source was peripheral blood, collected on day 0 of AZD1222 vaccination.

CDR3 in amino acids: CAISDRYAGSSYEQYF. The DNA for the CDR3 is TGTGCCATCAGTGACAGGTATGCGGGGTCCTCCTACGAGCAGTACTTC. The chain employs TRBV10-3 and TRBJ2-7; D perhaps matches TRBD2 (6 bases). Trimming left V 3 bases short and J 0 bases short, with 15 bases between. The CDR3 is 16 amino acids. Germline V gene data show CDR1 as ENHRY and CDR2 as SYGVKD.